Sequencing of this T cell receptor (beta chain) was carried out in a study of OX40 agonist ivuxolimab in advanced cancers. Whole-study findings and limits: Among some nonresponders, normalized T-cell clonal expansion was also low. Among the lowest peripheral clonal expansion occurred in 0.1-3.0 mg/kg partial responders.

This clone appeared once. Its antigen is not identified. Sequencing used immunoSEQ multiplex PCR; TCRdb keeps in-frame clones, though not all of them. The sample has 20,000 or so clones, more than 75% seen once. This sample comprised CD4+ or CD8+ T cells sorted from blood, obtained in a trial of the OX40 agonist ivuxolimab. The sequence was collected from an adult with an advanced solid tumor such as melanoma, head and neck, liver or kidney cancer.

The DNA for the CDR3 is TGTGCCAGCAGTTCCCTCCAGGACGAGCAGTACTTC. Amino acid sequence: CASSSLQDEQYF. This chain joins TRBV28 and TRBJ2-7; no firm D call. CDR3 length: 12 amino acids. Germline assignment: CDR1 MDHEN and CDR2 SYDVKM. V was clipped by 4 bases and J by 5 bases, with 9 bases between them. Full variable domain (rest looked up from reference TRBV28 and TRBJ2-7): DVKVTQSSRYLVKRTGEKVFLECVQDMDHENMFWYRQDPGLGLRLIYFSYDVKMKEKGDIPEGYSVSREKKERFSLILESASTNQTSMYLCASSSLQDEQYFGPGTRLTVT.